Each of the 13 T cell receptor beta chains below was sequenced from the same sample in a study of blood T cell repertoires in COVID-19. TCRdb keeps only in-frame clones here, not all; method: immunoSEQ multiplex PCR. Counted here are fewer than 350,000 clones, approximately 89% occurring once; the ten biggest clones make up 9.5%. The material sequenced was PBMCs or T cells enriched from blood (not recorded which). The receptors shown here come from a woman between 40 and 50 years old who had recovered from COVID-19.

The chain joins TRBV27 to TRBJ2-7; 7 bases fit TRBD2. Per germline, CDR1 MNHEY and CDR2 SMNVEV (reference sequence). V trimming: 7 bases; J trimming: 7 bases; junction bases outside the gene matches: 10. There are 13 residues in the CDR3. CDR3 bases: TGTGCCAGCACCTACAGGCTCGGGGGGGAGCAGTACTTC. Protein: CASTYRLGGEQYF.

The genes are TRBV7-9 and TRBJ2-2, with D tentatively TRBD1 (5 bases). The germline gives CDR1 SEHNR, CDR2 FQNEAQ (reference sequence). CDR3 length: 15 amino acids. Trimming removed 0 bases at V and 5 bases at J, with 10 bases between. Here the CDR3 DNA reads TGTGCCAGCAGCTTAGCGGTCGCAGGGACCGGGGAGCTGTTTTTT. As protein: CASSLAVAGTGELFF.

This chain links TRBV12-5 with TRBJ1-3; D is undetermined. V gave up 1 base and J gave up 2 bases, with 6 bases separating them. There are 14 residues in the CDR3. Germline V gene data show CDR1 as LGHNT and CDR2 as FRNRAP. DNA of the CDR3: TGTGCTAGTGGTTTGGACAGTGCTGGAAACACCATATATTTT. Translated, it gives CASGLDSAGNTIYF.

This chain connects TRBV30 to TRBJ2-2; 7 bases align to TRBD1. V shed 3 bases, J shed 5 bases, and the junction held 6 bases outside the gene matches. The CDR3 consists of 14 residues. Germline V lookup: CDR1 GTSNPN, CDR2 SVGIG (reference sequence). The CDR3 region is CAWRAGTETGELFF. The CDR3 region has the DNA TGTGCCTGGAGAGCCGGGACAGAAACCGGGGAGCTGTTTTTT.

The CDR3 protein is CASSPRAFYNEQFF. The CDR3 DNA sequence: TGTGCCAGCAGCCCGAGAGCCTTCTACAATGAGCAGTTCTTC. The V gene is TRBV13, the J gene TRBJ2-1, with D unclear. This CDR3 comprises 14 residues. Between the trimmed V and J ends, which lost 5 bases and 3 bases, there was a span of 11 bases. CDR1 and CDR2 (germline): PRHDT, FYEKMQ (reference sequence).

The V and J genes are TRBV27 and TRBJ1-1, with 7 bases that match TRBD1. Germline CDR1 is MNHEY and CDR2 is SMNVEV (reference sequence). The CDR3 extends over 14 amino acids. After removal of 3 bases from V and 6 bases from J, the junction contained 7 bases not matched to a gene. The CDR3 DNA sequence: TGTGCCAGCAGTTTTGGGGACAGTTTCGCTGAAGCTTTCTTT. Protein: CASSFGDSFAEAFF.

The chain joins TRBV2 to TRBJ1-3; D uncertain. The CDR3 is 10 amino acids. The V end was cut by 4 bases, the J end by 7 bases, with 2 bases between. Looked up from germline, CDR1 is SNHLY and CDR2 is FYNNEI. DNA for the CDR3: TGTGCCAGCAGTGCGAACACCATATATTTT. As protein: CASSANTIYF.

The rearrangement joins TRBV24-1 to TRBJ2-1, with 14 bases matching TRBD2. Germline assignment: CDR1 KGHDR and CDR2 SFDVKD. V shed 5 bases and J 0 bases; nucleotides not matched to a gene: 11. There are 20 residues in the CDR3. The DNA of the CDR3 is TGTGCCACCAGTGCTAGACTAGCGGGAGGGGCTGTTAGCTCCTACAATGAGCAGTTCTTC. Translation gives CATSARLAGGAVSSYNEQFF.

The V and J genes are TRBV29-1 and TRBJ2-5; no clear D. Germline assignment: CDR1 SQVTM and CDR2 ANQGSEA. Trimming pared 4 bases from V and 5 bases from J, leaving 11 bases between. This CDR3 contains 12 residues. The CDR3 DNA reads as TGCAGCGTTGTTGGTAGCCGGGAGACCCAGTACTTC. Its translation: CSVVGSRETQYF. The full variable domain, its missing parts supplied by reference TRBV29-1 and TRBJ2-5, is SAVISQKPSRDICQRGTSLTIQCQVDSQVTMMFWYRQQPGQSLTLIATANQGSEATYESGFVIDKFPISRPNLTFSTLTVSNMSPEDSSIYLCSVVGSRETQYFGPGTRLLVL.

The J gene is TRBJ1-2, the V gene TRBV4-3; TRBD1 might be the D (5 bases). Germline CDR1 and CDR2: LGHNA and YSLEER. CDR3 length equals 14 residues. V was cut by 0 bases and J by 3 bases, with 8 bases left in between. CDR3 protein: CASSQDGGDYGYTF. The CDR3 nucleotides are TGCGCCAGCAGCCAAGACGGGGGAGACTATGGCTACACCTTC.

The chain links TRBV12-5 to TRBJ1-1; the D gene is possibly TRBD1 (5 bases). The V end lost 4 bases, the J end lost 3 bases, and 12 bases lay between the germline ends. CDR3 size: 14 residues. The germline V gene has CDR1 LGHNT and CDR2 FRNRAP. CDR3 sequence: CASGSRALDTEAFF. Here the CDR3 DNA reads TGTGCTAGTGGTTCCAGGGCGTTGGACACTGAAGCTTTCTTT.

DNA for the CDR3: TGTGCCAGCAGCTACTCGACAGTCAGCTCTGGAAACACCATATATTTT. Translation gives CASSYSTVSSGNTIYF. The chain is built from TRBV7-9 and TRBJ1-3; D possibly corresponds to TRBD1 (5 bases). This CDR3 has 16 residues. Germline V gives CDR1 SEHNR, CDR2 FQNEAQ (reference sequence). Between the trimmed V and J ends, which lost 4 bases and 0 bases, there was a span of 13 bases.

Regarding this clone: Other DNA sequences in this specimen translate into the identical CDR3. This chain joins TRBV18 and TRBJ2-7; 11 nucleotides line up with TRBD1. J gave up 3 bases and V 2 bases, and 3 bases lay outside the gene matches. Germline V CDR1 and CDR2: KGHSH, LQKENI. The CDR3 sequence is 15 residues long. The CDR3 sequence is CASSPAGTGGYEQYF. CDR3 bases: TGTGCCAGCTCACCAGCCGGGACAGGGGGCTACGAGCAGTACTTC.